The TCR beta chain described here comes from a study of cytomegalovirus exposure and HLA in healthy donors. Notes on the study in general: Presence/absence analyses took donor sequencing depth as roughly uniform. The authors later found TCR association rates varying by HLA locus, with DRB1 most and HLA-C fewest.

The PCR was carried out with 60 Vbeta primers and 13 Jbeta primers. TCRdb's copy holds only in-frame clones and misses some; the assay was immunoSEQ multiplex PCR. The sample gives under 150,000 clones, 82% of which show up once; nearly 2.5% is in the top ten. A remark on this clone: Its antigen is still unknown.

The CDR3 loop spans 13 amino acids. Germline V gives CDR1 LNHDA, CDR2 SQIVND (reference sequence). With 9 bases removed from V and 3 bases from J, the gap between germline ends came to 11 bases. This chain joins TRBV19 and TRBJ1-4, with D possibly being TRBD1 (5 bases). This clonotype originated in a woman between 18 and 29 years old in good health and CMV-seronegative. The sample comprised PBMCs. Here the CDR3 DNA reads TGTGCCAGCTCCGACAGCTCTAATGAAAAACTGTTTTTT. Translated: CASSDSSNEKLFF.